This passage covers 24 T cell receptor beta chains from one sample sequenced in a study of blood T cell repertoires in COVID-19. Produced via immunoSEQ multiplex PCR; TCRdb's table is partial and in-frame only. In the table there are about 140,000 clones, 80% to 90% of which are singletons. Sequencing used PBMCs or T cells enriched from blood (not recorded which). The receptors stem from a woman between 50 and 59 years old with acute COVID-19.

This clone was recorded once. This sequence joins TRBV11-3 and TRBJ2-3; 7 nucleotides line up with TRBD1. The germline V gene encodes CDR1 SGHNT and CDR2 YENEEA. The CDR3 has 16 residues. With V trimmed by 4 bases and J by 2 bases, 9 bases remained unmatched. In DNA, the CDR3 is TGTGCCAGCAGCTATGCCGGGACAGACCTCACAGATACGCAGTATTTT. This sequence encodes CASSYAGTDLTDTQYF.

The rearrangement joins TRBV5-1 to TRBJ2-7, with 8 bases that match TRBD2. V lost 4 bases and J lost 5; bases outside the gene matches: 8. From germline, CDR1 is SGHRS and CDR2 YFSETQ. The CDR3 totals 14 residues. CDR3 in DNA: TGCGCCAGCAGCATTAGCGGGATTCCCCACGAGCAGTACTTC. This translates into CASSISGIPHEQYF.

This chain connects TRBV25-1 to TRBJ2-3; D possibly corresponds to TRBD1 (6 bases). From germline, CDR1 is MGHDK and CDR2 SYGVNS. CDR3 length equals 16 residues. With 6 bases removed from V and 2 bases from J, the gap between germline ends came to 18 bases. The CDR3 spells CASSNSWGRYTDTQYF. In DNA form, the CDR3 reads TGTGCCAGCAGCAACTCCTGGGGGCGGTACACAGATACGCAGTATTTT.

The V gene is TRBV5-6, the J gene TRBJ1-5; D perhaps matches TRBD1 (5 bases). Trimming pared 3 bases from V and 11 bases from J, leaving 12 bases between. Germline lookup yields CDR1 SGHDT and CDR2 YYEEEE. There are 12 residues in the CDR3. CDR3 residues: CASSSGHGAQHF. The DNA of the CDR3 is TGTGCCAGCAGCTCTGGACATGGGGCCCAGCATTTT.

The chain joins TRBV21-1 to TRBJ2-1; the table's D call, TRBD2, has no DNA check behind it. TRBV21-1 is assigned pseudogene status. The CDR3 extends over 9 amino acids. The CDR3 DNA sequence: TGTGCATATTCGAGTGAGCAGTTCTTC. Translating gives CAYSSEQFF.

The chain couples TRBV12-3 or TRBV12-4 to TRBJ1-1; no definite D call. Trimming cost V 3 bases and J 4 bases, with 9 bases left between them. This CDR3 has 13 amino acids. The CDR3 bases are TGTGCCAGCAGTTTTAGCGTGGGCACTGAAGCTTTCTTT. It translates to CASSFSVGTEAFF.

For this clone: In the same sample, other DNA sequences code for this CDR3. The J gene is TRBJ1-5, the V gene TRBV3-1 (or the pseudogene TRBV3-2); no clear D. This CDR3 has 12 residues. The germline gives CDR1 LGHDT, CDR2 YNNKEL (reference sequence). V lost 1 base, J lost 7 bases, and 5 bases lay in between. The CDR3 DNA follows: TGTGCCAGCAGCCAAGGAGGACAGCCCCAGCATTTT. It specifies CASSQGGQPQHF.

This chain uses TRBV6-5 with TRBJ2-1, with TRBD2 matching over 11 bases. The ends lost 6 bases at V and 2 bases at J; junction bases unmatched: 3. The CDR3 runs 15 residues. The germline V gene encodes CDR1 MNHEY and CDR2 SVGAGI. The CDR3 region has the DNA TGTGCCAGCAGCGTGACTAGCGGGACCTACAATGAGCAGTTCTTC. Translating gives CASSVTSGTYNEQFF.

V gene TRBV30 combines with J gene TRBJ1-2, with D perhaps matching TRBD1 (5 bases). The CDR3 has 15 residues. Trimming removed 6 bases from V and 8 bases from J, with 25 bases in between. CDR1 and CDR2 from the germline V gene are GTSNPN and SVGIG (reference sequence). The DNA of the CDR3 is TGTGCCTGCCCGGGACTTCTGTTTAGTAGGAGAGGCTACACCTTC. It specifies CACPGLLFSRRGYTF.

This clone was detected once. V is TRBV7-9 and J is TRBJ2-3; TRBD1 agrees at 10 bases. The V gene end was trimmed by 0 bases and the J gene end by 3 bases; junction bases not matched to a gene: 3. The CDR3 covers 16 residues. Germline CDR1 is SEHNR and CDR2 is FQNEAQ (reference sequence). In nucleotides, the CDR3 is TGTGCCAGCAGCTTAGCAGGGACAGGGGTAACAGATACGCAGTATTTT. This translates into CASSLAGTGVTDTQYF.

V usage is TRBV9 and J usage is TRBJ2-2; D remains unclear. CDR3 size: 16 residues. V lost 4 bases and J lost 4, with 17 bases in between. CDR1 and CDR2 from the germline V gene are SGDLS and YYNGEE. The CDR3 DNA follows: TGTGCCAGCAGCTTTTTTACCCCCCCGGGCACCGGGGAGCTGTTTTTT. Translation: CASSFFTPPGTGELFF. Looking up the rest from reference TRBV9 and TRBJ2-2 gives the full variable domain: DSGVTQTPKHLITATGQRVTLRCSPRSGDLSVYWYQQSLDQGLQFLIQYYNGEERAKGNILERFSAQQFPDLHSELNLSSLELGDSALYFCASSFFTPPGTGELFFGEGSRLTVL.

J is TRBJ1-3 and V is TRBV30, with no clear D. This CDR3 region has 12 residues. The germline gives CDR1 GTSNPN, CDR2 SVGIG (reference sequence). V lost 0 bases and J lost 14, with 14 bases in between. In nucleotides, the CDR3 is TGTGCCTGGAGTGTAGAATCTCCCGGGGTATATTTT. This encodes CAWSVESPGVYF.

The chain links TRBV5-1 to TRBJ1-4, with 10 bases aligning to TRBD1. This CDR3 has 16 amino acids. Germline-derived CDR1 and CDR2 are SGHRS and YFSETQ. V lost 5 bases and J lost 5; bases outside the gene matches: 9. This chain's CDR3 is CASSPTTGQGNEKLFF. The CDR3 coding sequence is TGCGCCAGCAGTCCAACAACGGGACAGGGGAATGAAAAACTGTTTTTT.

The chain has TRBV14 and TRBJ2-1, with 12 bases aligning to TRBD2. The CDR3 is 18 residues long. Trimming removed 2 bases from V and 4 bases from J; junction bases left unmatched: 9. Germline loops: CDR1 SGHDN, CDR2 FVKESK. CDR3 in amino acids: CASSQLDLGLAGYNEQFF. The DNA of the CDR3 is TGTGCCAGCAGCCAACTCGATCTTGGACTAGCGGGATACAATGAGCAGTTCTTC.

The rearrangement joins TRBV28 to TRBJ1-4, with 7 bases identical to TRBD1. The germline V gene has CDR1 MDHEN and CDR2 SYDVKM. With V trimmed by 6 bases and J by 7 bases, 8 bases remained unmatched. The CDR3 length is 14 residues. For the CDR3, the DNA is TGTGCCAGCAGCCAACAGGGGAAGCGTGAAAAACTGTTTTTT. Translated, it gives CASSQQGKREKLFF.

CDR3 coding DNA: TGTGCCAGTAACCAGGCCGGGACAGACGGGGGCTATGGCTACACCTTC. This encodes CASNQAGTDGGYGYTF. The chain carries TRBV19 and TRBJ1-2, with 7 bases lining up with TRBD1. From germline, CDR1 is LNHDA and CDR2 SQIVND (reference sequence). V was pared by 7 bases and J by 4 bases, with 15 bases of the junction left unmatched. The CDR3 totals 16 residues.

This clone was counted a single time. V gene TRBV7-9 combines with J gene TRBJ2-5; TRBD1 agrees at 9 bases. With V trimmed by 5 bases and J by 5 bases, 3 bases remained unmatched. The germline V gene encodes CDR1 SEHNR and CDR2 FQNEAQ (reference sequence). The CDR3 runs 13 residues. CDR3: CASSQGTGETQYF. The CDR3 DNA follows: TGTGCCAGCAGCCAAGGGACAGGGGAGACCCAGTACTTC.

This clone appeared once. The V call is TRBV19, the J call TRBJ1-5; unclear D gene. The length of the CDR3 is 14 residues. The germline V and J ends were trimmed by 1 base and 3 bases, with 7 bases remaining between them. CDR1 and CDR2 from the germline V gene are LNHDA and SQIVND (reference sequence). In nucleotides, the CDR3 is TGTGCCAGTAGTATAGCGCCTAACAATCAGCCCCAGCATTTT. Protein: CASSIAPNNQPQHF.

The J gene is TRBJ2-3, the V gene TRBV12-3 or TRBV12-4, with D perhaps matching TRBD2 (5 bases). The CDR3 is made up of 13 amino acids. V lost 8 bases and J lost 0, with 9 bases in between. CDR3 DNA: TGTGCCAGCGAAACGGGGAGCACAGATACGCAGTATTTT. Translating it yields CASETGSTDTQYF.

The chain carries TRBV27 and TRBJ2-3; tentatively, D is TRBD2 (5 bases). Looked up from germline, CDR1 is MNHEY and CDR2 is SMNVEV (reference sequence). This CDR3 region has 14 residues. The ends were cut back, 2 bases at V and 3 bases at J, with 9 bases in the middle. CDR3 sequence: CASSLVPGTDTQYF. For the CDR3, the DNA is TGTGCCAGCAGTTTAGTTCCGGGGACAGATACGCAGTATTTT.

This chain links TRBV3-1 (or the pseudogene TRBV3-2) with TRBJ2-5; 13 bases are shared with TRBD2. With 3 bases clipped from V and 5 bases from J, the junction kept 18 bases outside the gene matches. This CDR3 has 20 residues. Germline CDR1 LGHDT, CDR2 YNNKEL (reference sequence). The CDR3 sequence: CASSQRWGTSGNNPGETQYF. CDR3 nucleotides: TGTGCCAGCAGCCAGAGGTGGGGGACTAGCGGGAATAACCCAGGGGAGACCCAGTACTTC.

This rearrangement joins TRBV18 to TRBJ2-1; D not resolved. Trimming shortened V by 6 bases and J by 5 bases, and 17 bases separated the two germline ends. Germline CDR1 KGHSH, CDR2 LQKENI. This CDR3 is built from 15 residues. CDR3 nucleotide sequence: TGTGCCAGCTCCCCGCGGAACCCCGTTAACAATGAGCAGTTCTTC. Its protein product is CASSPRNPVNNEQFF.

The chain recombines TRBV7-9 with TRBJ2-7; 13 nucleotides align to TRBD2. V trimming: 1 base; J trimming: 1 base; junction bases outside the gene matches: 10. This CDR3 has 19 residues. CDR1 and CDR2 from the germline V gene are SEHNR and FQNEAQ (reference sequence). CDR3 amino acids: CASSLEVLAGGPSSYEQYF. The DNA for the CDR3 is TGTGCCAGCAGCTTAGAGGTACTAGCGGGAGGGCCCTCATCCTACGAGCAGTACTTC.

The CDR3 spells CASSFTGSSYEQYF. The CDR3 region has the DNA TGTGCCAGCAGCTTCACGGGGAGCTCCTACGAGCAGTACTTC. The V gene is TRBV11-2, the J gene TRBJ2-7; D may be TRBD2 (5 bases). Germline lookup yields CDR1 SGHAT and CDR2 FQNNGV. Trimming shortened V by 3 bases and J by 0 bases, and 9 bases separated the two germline ends. This CDR3 is built from 14 residues.